This T cell receptor (beta chain) was sequenced during a study of blood T cells in healthy people across ages. Using a J-beta primer mix together with a sample-barcoded 5' primer, a second PCR was run for about 6 to 11 cycles. The template-switch adaptor, which had 12 random nucleotides, put a tag on each cDNA molecule. TCRdb reprocessed the 5' RACE reads with MiXCR, giving one entry per CDR3 protein. The table shows roughly 1.9 million distinct CDR3 sequences, with around 42% occurring only once. Donors gave around 9.3 milliliters of peripheral blood apiece. Per individual sample, total RNA of at least 5.5 micrograms was extracted. The germline gives CDR1 DFQATT, CDR2 SNEGSKA (reference sequence). Trimming removed 0 bases at V and 1 base at J, with 9 bases between. The CDR3 has 14 amino acids. About this clonotype: As yet, its antigen is unknown.

Study results and caveats: Long-lived and aged donors differed, with more naive CD4+ cells and higher diversity in the long-lived.

The rearrangement links TRBV20-1 to TRBJ1-1; D unclear. The sequence was collected from a human donor in good health. The sequencing sample was made of blood. In DNA, the CDR3 is TGCAGTGCTAGAGATTGGGCCGGGAACACTGAAGCTTTCTTT. It yields the protein CSARDWAGNTEAFF.